One sample yielded the 9 T cell receptor beta chains listed below, sequenced in a study of shared clonotypes between healthy human individuals. Profiling relied on immunoSEQ multiplex PCR, and the TCRdb table lists in-frame clones only, not all of them. The sample lists around 1.4 million clones, approximately 98.5% seen once, with 0.36% in the top ten. The specimen sequenced was naive CD4+ T cells sorted from blood. Sample subset: CD45RA+ positively selected. The source of these receptors is a man between 25 and 39 years old in good health.

The rearrangement joins TRBV9 to TRBJ2-7; 7 bases line up with TRBD2. The CDR3 is 15 amino acids. CDR1 is SGDLS, CDR2 YYNGEE, per germline. Trimming removed 0 bases from V and 3 bases from J; junction bases left unmatched: 6. The DNA for the CDR3 is TGTGCCAGCAGCGTAGAGCCAGCGGGACTCTACGAGCAGTACTTC. The encoded protein is CASSVEPAGLYEQYF. The full variable domain, completed using reference TRBV9 and TRBJ2-7, is DSGVTQTPKHLITATGQRVTLRCSPRSGDLSVYWYQQSLDQGLQFLIQYYNGEERAKGNILERFSAQQFPDLHSELNLSSLELGDSALYFCASSVEPAGLYEQYFGPGTRLTVT.

This clone was seen once. The chain combines TRBV4-1 with TRBJ2-3; D unclear. V was trimmed by 0 bases and J by 1 base, leaving 8 bases between them. This CDR3 is 15 amino acids long. Germline V gene data show CDR1 as MGHRA and CDR2 as YSYEKL. CDR3 coding DNA: TGCGCCAGCAGCCAAGAAGATTGGGGCACAGATACGCAGTATTTT. This encodes CASSQEDWGTDTQYF.

The chain combines TRBV5-5 with TRBJ1-5; 7 bases are a match to TRBD1. CDR1 SGHKS and CDR2 YYEKEE come from the germline V gene (reference sequence). With 4 bases clipped from V and 4 bases from J, the junction kept 8 bases outside the gene matches. This CDR3 is built from 15 residues. This CDR3 reads CASSQDRVRNQPQHF. The CDR3 coding sequence is TGTGCCAGCAGCCAAGACAGGGTTCGGAATCAGCCCCAGCATTTT.

The rearrangement links TRBV10-2 to TRBJ1-1; no reliable D call. The ends were cut back, 5 bases at V and 1 base at J, with 8 bases in the middle. This CDR3 spans 13 amino acids. Germline V lookup: CDR1 WSHSY, CDR2 SAAADI. CDR3 amino acids: CASSRTANTEAFF. As DNA, the CDR3 is TGCGCCAGCAGTAGGACCGCGAACACTGAAGCTTTCTTT.

The V gene is TRBV6-5, the J gene TRBJ2-5; 10 nucleotides line up with TRBD1. There are 13 residues in the CDR3. CDR1 is MNHEY, CDR2 SVGAGI, per germline. Losses at the gene ends were 5 bases for V and 5 bases for J; bases not matched to a gene: 2. This CDR3 reads CASSRTGGETQYF. The CDR3 region has the DNA TGTGCCAGCAGTCGGACAGGGGGGGAGACCCAGTACTTC.

This clone was recorded once. The same CDR3 arises from other DNA sequences in this sample as well. V is TRBV18 and J is TRBJ2-5; tentative D call: TRBD2 (7 bases). The CDR3 loop spans 13 amino acids. The germline V gene has CDR1 KGHSH and CDR2 LQKENI. The ends were cut back, 3 bases at V and 5 bases at J, with 10 bases in the middle. CDR3 bases: TGTGCCAGCTCACCCGGGGGGCAGGAGACCCAGTACTTC. Its translation is CASSPGGQETQYF.

The chain couples TRBV10-2 to TRBJ2-1; unclear D gene. V lost 6 bases and J lost 8, with 14 bases in between. Germline loops: CDR1 WSHSY, CDR2 SAAADI. The CDR3 covers 13 residues. The chain's CDR3 is CASREGGRYEQFF. As DNA, the CDR3 is TGCGCCAGCAGGGAAGGCGGCAGGTATGAGCAGTTCTTC.

The genes are TRBV19 and TRBJ1-5; TRBD1 is a possible D gene (6 bases). The CDR3 loop spans 14 amino acids. CDR1 is LNHDA and CDR2 is SQIVND in the germline V gene (reference sequence). V was clipped by 7 bases and J by 4 bases, with 14 bases between them. CDR3 nucleotides: TGTGCCAGTATGCCGGAAAGGGGGAATCAGCCCCAGCATTTT. Protein sequence: CASMPERGNQPQHF.

The J gene is TRBJ2-1, the V gene TRBV25-1; D is unclear. Germline V gives CDR1 MGHDK, CDR2 SYGVNS. Trimming removed 4 bases from V and 0 bases from J, with 10 bases in between. There are 15 residues in the CDR3. DNA of the CDR3: TGTGCCAGCAGTGGCGACCAACGCTCCTACAATGAGCAGTTCTTC. It specifies CASSGDQRSYNEQFF.